Below are 2 T cell receptor beta chains sequenced from a single sample in a study of cytomegalovirus exposure and HLA in healthy donors. Method: immunoSEQ multiplex PCR; TCRdb's copy keeps in-frame clones and lacks some. The data hold about 240,000 clones, with around 85% observed a single time. Sample: PBMCs. The receptors were gathered from a woman in her twenties or thirties in good health and CMV-seropositive.

This sequence joins TRBV19 and TRBJ1-5; D unclear. The germline gives CDR1 LNHDA, CDR2 SQIVND (reference sequence). This CDR3 is 13 amino acids long. The V end was cut by 6 bases, the J end by 2 bases, with 8 bases between. The CDR3 region is CASREVGNQPQHF. Written as DNA, the CDR3 is TGTGCCAGTAGGGAGGTTGGCAATCAGCCCCAGCATTTT.

This clone was recorded once. J is TRBJ1-3 and V is TRBV2; a weak D match, TRBD1 (5 bases). Germline-derived CDR1 and CDR2 are SNHLY and FYNNEI. This CDR3 region has 15 residues. The germline V and J ends were trimmed by 3 bases and 3 bases, with 12 bases remaining between them. CDR3 in DNA: TGTGCCAGCAGTGACTGGGGGAGGATTGGAAACACCATATATTTT. Protein sequence: CASSDWGRIGNTIYF.